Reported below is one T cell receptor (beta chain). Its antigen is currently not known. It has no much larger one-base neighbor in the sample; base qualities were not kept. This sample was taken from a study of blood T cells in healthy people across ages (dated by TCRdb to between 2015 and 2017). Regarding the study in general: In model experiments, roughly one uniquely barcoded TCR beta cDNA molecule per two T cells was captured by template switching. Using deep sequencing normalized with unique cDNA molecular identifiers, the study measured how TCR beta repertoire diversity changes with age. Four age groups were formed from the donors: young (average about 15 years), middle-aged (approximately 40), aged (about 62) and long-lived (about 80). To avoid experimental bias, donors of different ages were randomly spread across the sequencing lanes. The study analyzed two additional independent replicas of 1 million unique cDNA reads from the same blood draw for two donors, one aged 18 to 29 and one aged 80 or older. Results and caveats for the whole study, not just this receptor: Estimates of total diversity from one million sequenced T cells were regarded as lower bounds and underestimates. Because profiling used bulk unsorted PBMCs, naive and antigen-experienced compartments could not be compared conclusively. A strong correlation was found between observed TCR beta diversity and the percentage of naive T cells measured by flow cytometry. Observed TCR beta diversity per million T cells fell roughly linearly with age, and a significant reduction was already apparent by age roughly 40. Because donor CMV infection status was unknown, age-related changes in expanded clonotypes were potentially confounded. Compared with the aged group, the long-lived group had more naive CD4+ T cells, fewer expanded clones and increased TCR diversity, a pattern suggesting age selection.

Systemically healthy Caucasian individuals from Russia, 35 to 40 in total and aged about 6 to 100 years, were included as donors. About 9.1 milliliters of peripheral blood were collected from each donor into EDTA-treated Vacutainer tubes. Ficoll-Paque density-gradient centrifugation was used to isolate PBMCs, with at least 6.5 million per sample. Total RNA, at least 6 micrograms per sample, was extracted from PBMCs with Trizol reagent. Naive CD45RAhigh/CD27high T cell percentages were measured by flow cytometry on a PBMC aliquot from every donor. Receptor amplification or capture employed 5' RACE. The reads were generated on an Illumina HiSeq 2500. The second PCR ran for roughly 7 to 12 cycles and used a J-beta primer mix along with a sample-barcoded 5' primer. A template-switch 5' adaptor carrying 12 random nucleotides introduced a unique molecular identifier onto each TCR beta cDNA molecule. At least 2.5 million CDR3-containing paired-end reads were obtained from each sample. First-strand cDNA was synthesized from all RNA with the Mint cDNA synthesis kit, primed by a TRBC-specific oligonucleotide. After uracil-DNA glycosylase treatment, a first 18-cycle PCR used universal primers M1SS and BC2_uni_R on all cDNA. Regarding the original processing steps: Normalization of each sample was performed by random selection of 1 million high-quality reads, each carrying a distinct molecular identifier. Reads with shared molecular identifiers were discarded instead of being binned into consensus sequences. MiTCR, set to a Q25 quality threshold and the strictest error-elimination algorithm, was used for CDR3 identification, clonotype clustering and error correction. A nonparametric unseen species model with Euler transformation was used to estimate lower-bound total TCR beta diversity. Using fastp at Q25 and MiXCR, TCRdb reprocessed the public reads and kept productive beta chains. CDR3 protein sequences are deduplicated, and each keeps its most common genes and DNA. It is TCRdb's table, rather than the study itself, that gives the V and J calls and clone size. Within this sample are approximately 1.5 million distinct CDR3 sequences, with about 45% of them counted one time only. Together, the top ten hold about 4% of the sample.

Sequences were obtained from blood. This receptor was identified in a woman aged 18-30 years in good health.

This receptor carries the CDR3 CASSVGGGNEKLFF. The base sequence is TGTGCCAGCAGCGTTGGTGGCGGAAATGAAAAACTGTTTTTT. The receptor chain draws on TRBV7-2 and TRBJ1-4; no D segment can be confidently identified. V is shortened by 5 bases, J by 5 bases, and the region joining them spans 12 bases. The germline V gene specifies SGHTA as CDR1 and FQGNSA as CDR2. The CDR3 sequence holds 14 residues, the cysteine and phenylalanine included. Only the CDR3 portion is preserved as DNA: 42 bases, with reading frame beginning at the first base.